This note documents a single TCR beta chain sequence. Trimming pared 7 bases from V and 2 bases from J, leaving 12 bases between. The CDR3 spans 14 residues. Germline CDR1 is MDHEN and CDR2 is SYDVKM. Profiling relied on immunoSEQ multiplex PCR, and the TCRdb table lists in-frame clones only, not all of them. Here the sample spans tens of thousands of clones, about nine tenths being singletons. This sample is part of a study of technical replicates of blood from a handful of donors. The genes are TRBV28 and TRBJ1-5, with D unresolved. The TCR was taken from a human donor in good health. Specimen: T cells isolated from PBMCs. CDR3 nucleotides: TGTGCCAGCATAGCGGGTCTAGGCAATCAGCCCCAGCATTTT. Translated, it gives CASIAGLGNQPQHF. Full variable domain (remainder filled in from reference TRBV28 and TRBJ1-5): DVKVTQSSRYLVKRTGEKVFLECVQDMDHENMFWYRQDPGLGLRLIYFSYDVKMKEKGDIPEGYSVSREKKERFSLILESASTNQTSMYLCASIAGLGNQPQHFGDGTRLSIL.